The 17 T cell receptor beta chains listed next were all sequenced from one sample in a study of shared clonotypes between healthy human individuals. Libraries were prepared by immunoSEQ multiplex PCR; TCRdb keeps only in-frame clonotypes and omits some of them. The repertoire holds more than 150,000 clones, with around 63% as singletons. Sequenced sample: memory CD4+ T cells sorted from blood. As for subset: CD45RA-negative fraction. These receptors originate from a man in his thirties or forties in good health.

The chain employs TRBV27 and TRBJ1-2; 7 positions agree with TRBD1. The CDR3 extends over 14 amino acids. Looked up from germline, CDR1 is MNHEY and CDR2 is SMNVEV (reference sequence). V was pared by 5 bases and J by 3 bases, with 6 bases of the junction left unmatched. DNA of the CDR3: TGTGCCAGCAGTACTCACAGGGGTGACTATGGCTACACCTTC. Translation: CASSTHRGDYGYTF.

J is TRBJ2-2 and V is TRBV6-1; the D call may be TRBD1 or TRBD2 (6 bases each). CDR3 size: 13 residues. Germline CDR1 is MNHNS and CDR2 is SASEGT. The CDR3 protein is CAGGTLYTGELFF. CDR3 DNA sequence: TGTGCAGGCGGGACACTATACACCGGGGAGCTGTTTTTT.

This clone has a handful of counts. The rearrangement uses TRBV18 and TRBJ2-1, with 11 bases aligning to TRBD1. The CDR3 length is 19 residues. J lost 6 bases, V lost 3 bases, and 16 bases had no gene match. The germline V gene encodes CDR1 KGHSH and CDR2 LQKENI. CDR3 nucleotide sequence: TGTGCCAGCTCACCTACCAAAGTCGCTGGGACAGGGGGGGTCAATGAGCAGTTCTTC. Amino acid sequence: CASSPTKVAGTGGVNEQFF.

Remarks on this clone: This specimen includes other DNA sequences encoding the same CDR3. The chain recombines TRBV2 with TRBJ2-3, with D possibly being TRBD1 (5 bases). Germline V gene sequence: CDR1 SNHLY, CDR2 FYNNEI. Trimming took off 5 bases at V and 3 bases at J, with 9 bases between the two ends. This CDR3 comprises 13 residues. CDR3 DNA: TGTGCCAGCAGTTTGGCAGGGACAGATACGCAGTATTTT. This codes for CASSLAGTDTQYF.

The V gene is TRBV29-1, the J gene TRBJ1-2, with 8 bases matching TRBD1. This CDR3 region has 18 residues. V lost 6 bases and J lost 1; bases outside the gene matches: 19. CDR1 is SQVTM and CDR2 is ANQGSEA in the germline V gene. The CDR3 here is CSVPQFFSGTGGNYGYTF. CDR3 DNA: TGCAGCGTCCCTCAATTTTTTTCTGGCACAGGGGGTAACTATGGCTACACCTTC.

The chain carries TRBV5-1 and TRBJ2-2, with a tentative D call TRBD2 (6 bases). Germline CDR1 reads SGHRS; CDR2 reads YFSETQ. There are 15 residues in the CDR3. Trimming cost V 5 bases and J 4 bases, with 15 bases left between them. The CDR3 region has the DNA TGCGCCAGCAGTACCAGCGGGCGTAGCACCGGGGAGCTGTTTTTT. Residues: CASSTSGRSTGELFF.

This clone appeared a few times. The rearrangement uses TRBV6-1 and TRBJ2-4, with D unresolved. V lost 4 bases and J lost 13, with 14 bases in between. The CDR3 loop spans 12 amino acids. Germline V gene sequence: CDR1 MNHNS, CDR2 SASEGT. CDR3 DNA sequence: TGTGCCAGCAGTGCTTTTGGCAGCTCCCAGTACTTC. Translation: CASSAFGSSQYF.

V usage is TRBV7-2 and J usage is TRBJ2-7, with D hard to call. This CDR3 contains 11 residues. The V gene lost 1 base and the J gene lost 6 bases, with 4 bases spanning the gap. Germline loops: CDR1 SGHTA, CDR2 FQGNSA. CDR3 in amino acids: CASSLGAEQYF. The CDR3 region has the DNA TGTGCCAGCAGCTTAGGGGCCGAGCAGTACTTC. Full variable domain (outside the CDR3, taken from reference TRBV7-2 and TRBJ2-7): GAGVSQSPSNKVTEKGKDVELRCDPISGHTALYWYRQSLGQGLEFLIYFQGNSAPDKSGLPSDRFSAERTGGSVSTLTIQRTQQEDSAVYLCASSLGAEQYFGPGTRLTVT.

Points on this clone: At one of its ends the junction is not consistent with the germline gene, which may arise from a read error. The chain recombines TRBV7-9 with TRBJ2-1; 11 bases are a match to TRBD2. The germline CDR1 and CDR2 sequences are SEHNR and FQNEAQ (reference sequence). The CDR3 covers 14 residues. The CDR3 loop reads CASSIAGGLDEQFF. The CDR3 DNA sequence: TGTGCCAGCAGCATAGCGGGAGGGTTGGATGAGCAGTTCTTC. The complete variable domain, with remaining parts taken from reference TRBV7-9 and TRBJ2-1, reads DTGVSQNPRHKITKRGQNVTFRCDPISEHNRLYWYRQTLGQGPEFLTYFQNEAQLEKSRLLSDRFSAERPKGSFSTLEIQRTEQGDSAMYLCASSIAGGLDEQFFGPGTRLTVL.

CDR3 DNA sequence: TGTGCCAGCAGCTTAGCCTACAATGAGCAGTTCTTC. This gives the protein CASSLAYNEQFF. The chain joins TRBV7-6 to TRBJ2-1; D gene uncertain. V shed 0 bases and J shed 3 bases, with 0 bases lying between them. Per germline, CDR1 SGHVS and CDR2 FNYEAQ. CDR3 length: 12 residues.

The chain has TRBV7-8 and TRBJ2-7; D gene ambiguous. V was trimmed by 5 bases and J by 1 base, leaving 9 bases between them. The germline gives CDR1 SGHVS, CDR2 FQNEAQ. The CDR3 is 13 residues long. The CDR3 protein is CASSALGSYEQYF. CDR3 nucleotides: TGTGCCAGCAGCGCCCTAGGGTCCTACGAGCAGTACTTC.

This chain links TRBV15 with TRBJ2-3, with 9 bases lining up with TRBD2. The V segment lost 0 bases and the J segment 0 bases; nucleotides outside the gene matches: 7. The CDR3 has 18 amino acids. In germline, CDR1 is LNHNV, CDR2 YYDKDF (reference sequence). The CDR3 DNA sequence: TGTGCCACCAGCAGAGATTTAATAGCGGGAGCTAGCACAGATACGCAGTATTTT. Amino acids: CATSRDLIAGASTDTQYF.

The rearrangement joins TRBV2 to TRBJ2-7; 8 bases map to TRBD1. There are 14 residues in the CDR3. Germline CDR1 is SNHLY and CDR2 is FYNNEI. V was clipped by 7 bases and J by 6 bases; unmatched bases: 11. The DNA of the CDR3 is TGTGCCAGCACCAGGGGGCGAGGTACCAGCGAGCAGTACTTC. Translated, it gives CASTRGRGTSEQYF. The full variable domain, completed using reference TRBV2 and TRBJ2-7, is EPEVTQTPSHQVTQMGQEVILRCVPISNHLYFYWYRQILGQKVEFLVSFYNNEISEKSEIFDDQFSVERPDGSNFTLKIRSTKLEDSAMYFCASTRGRGTSEQYFGPGTRLTVT.

The chain recombines TRBV7-9 with TRBJ2-1, with 7 bases lining up with TRBD2. In germline, CDR1 is SEHNR, CDR2 FQNEAQ (reference sequence). V lost 7 bases to trimming and J lost 1 base; unmatched junction nucleotides: 13. The CDR3 is 17 residues long. CDR3 bases: TGTGCCAGCACATGGGTCGCGGGAGTAGAATCCTACAATGAGCAGTTCTTC. Protein product: CASTWVAGVESYNEQFF.

CDR3 protein: CASSPTVGTGALTYEQYF. The CDR3 DNA reads as TGTGCCAGCAGTCCGACGGTCGGGACAGGGGCTTTAACCTACGAGCAGTACTTC. The J gene is TRBJ2-7, the V gene TRBV28, with 10 bases aligning to TRBD1. This CDR3 comprises 18 residues. V shed 5 bases, J shed 2 bases, and the junction held 15 bases outside the gene matches. Germline CDR1 and CDR2: MDHEN and SYDVKM.

This clone has a single count. The rearrangement joins TRBV7-3 to TRBJ2-1, with 11 positions matching TRBD2. The CDR3 loop spans 15 amino acids. Trimming removed 4 bases from V and 4 bases from J; junction bases left unmatched: 3. CDR1 and CDR2 (germline): SGHTA, FQGTGA. CDR3 nucleotides: TGTGCCAGCAGCTCACTAGCGGGGGCGTACAATGAGCAGTTCTTC. Translated: CASSSLAGAYNEQFF.

The chain recombines TRBV19 with TRBJ2-7; TRBD2 aligns across 7 bases. With V trimmed by 5 bases and J by 3 bases, 7 bases remained unmatched. This CDR3 comprises 14 residues. The germline V gene encodes CDR1 LNHDA and CDR2 SQIVND (reference sequence). The CDR3 DNA sequence: TGTGCCAGTAGTCCCACACCGGGAGGCTACGAGCAGTACTTC. Translating it yields CASSPTPGGYEQYF.